This TCR beta chain is drawn from a study of Ad26.COV2.S vaccination and SARS-CoV-2 variants (dated by TCRdb to about 2021). Context from the whole study: Vaccine-arm donors were drawn from COV1001, a multicentre, randomized, double-blind, placebo-controlled phase I-IIa trial of Ad26.COV2.S in healthy adults. A total of 32 samples were included in the TCR-sequenced set, comprising 19 Ad26.COV2.S vaccine recipients, 5 placebo recipients and 8 SARS-CoV-2 convalescent individuals. Throughout the experiments and outcome assessment, investigators stayed blinded to trial group allocation. Trial participants were randomized into five groups of five: low-dose or high-dose Ad26.COV2.S given once or twice, or placebo on both occasions. Dosing of Ad26.COV2.S was intramuscular, at either 5x10^10 or 1x10^11 viral particles, delivered as one shot or as two shots spaced 56 days apart. TCRbeta repertoire sequencing was used to assess the specificity and breadth of SARS-CoV-2-reactive T cell receptors after Ad26.COV2.S vaccination. Overall study outcomes, separate from this receptor: Vaccine and placebo recipients had similar non-spike TCR breadth, a finding consistent with the vaccine containing only spike. The study was not powered for comparison of responses between vaccine doses or regimens. After vaccination, spike-specific CD8+ and CD4+ T cell responses were reported to show substantial breadth. Ad26.COV2.S recipients had higher spike-specific TCR breadth than placebo recipients (P = 0.0014). It was noted by the authors that total T cell responses may have been underestimated by the TCR breadth and depth analyses.

From a lookup of the germline V gene, CDR1 and CDR2 are SGHNT and YENEEA. Its CDR3 holds 12 amino acids, cysteine through phenylalanine. CDR3 DNA only is kept here, 36 bases in frame from base 1. V loses 2 bases of germline sequence and J loses 8 bases, and the interval between the two ends is 7 bases. TCRbeta CDR3 regions were sequenced with the immunoSEQ Assay. After extraction, genomic DNA underwent amplification by bias-controlled multiplex PCR, followed by high-throughput sequencing. The original methods were these. To quantify the absolute abundance of every unique TCRbeta CDR3 region, sequences were collapsed and filtered. T cell fraction was estimated by normalization of TCRbeta template counts to usable DNA, with usable DNA being measured through amplification of reference genes present in all nucleated cells. Repertoire TCRs were annotated as SARS-CoV-2-specific when V gene, CDR3 amino acid sequence and J gene were exactly matched to a known reactive TCR set. The reference SARS-CoV-2 TCR set was derived from MIRA and filtered for enrichment in COVID-19-positive ImmuneCODE repertoires, a step that removed public or cross-reactive TCRs. Using the MIRA antigens, annotated TCRs were further analysed by specific ORF or by position within an ORF. Breadth was defined as the number of annotated unique rearrangements divided by the total number of unique productive rearrangements, and depth was defined as the summed frequency of the annotated unique rearrangements. Group comparisons of TCR breadth used two-sided Wilcoxon rank-sum tests. As stored in TCRdb, this immuneACCESS dataset retains in-frame rearrangements with V and J assigned. A fraction of the clones does not appear; measured against another copy, unresolved V genes explain less than half of the discrepancy, and the remainder lacks a known reason. V, J and clone size were drawn from that table, and D and trimming were deduced from the DNA. This sample lists a few hundred thousand clones; over 75% were detected once. About 4% of the sample lies in the top ten.

The treatment or condition label for this specimen denotes: some 20 received Ad26.COV2.S at low or high dose, single or two shots; 5 received placebo; per-sample allocation not given. Repertoires of vaccine and placebo recipients were sequenced from samples collected on day 63 after the first injection. Between 29 July and 7 August 2020, Cohort 1b enrolled some 25 adults aged 18-55 years at one site in Boston, USA. Ad26.COV2.S consisted of a replication-incompetent adenovirus type 26 vector by which a prefusion-stabilized SARS-CoV-2 spike protein from the original Wuhan strain was expressed. Details on this clone: No antigen is known for it. No per-base quality is available; no much larger clone lies one base away.

Sequencing used peripheral blood, obtained in a trial of Ad26.COV2.S vaccine versus placebo. The receptor chain draws on TRBV11-3 and TRBJ2-1; there is no confident call for the D gene. The TCR comes from a person between 18 and 60 years old who received the Ad26.COV2.S COVID-19 vaccine or a placebo. CDR3 loop: CASSLNDDEQFF. The nucleotide sequence is given as TGTGCCAGCAGCTTAAACGACGATGAGCAGTTCTTC.